These 13 T cell receptor beta chains were all obtained from the same sample, sequenced in a study of tumor and adjacent non-tumor tissue in lung cancer. The library came from three nested PCR rounds adapted from ARM-PCR protocols. Each CDR3 protein gets one entry after TCRdb re-called the multiplex PCR reads with MiXCR. The sample carries 200,000 to 250,000 distinct CDR3 sequences, 70% to 75% recorded once. This sample's RNA came from whole unsorted tissue. The sequenced material came from lung tumor tissue. These receptors originate from a man between 60 and 75 years old with non-small cell lung cancer.

Comments on this clonotype: A much larger clone differs by one base, so this may be a read error. This sequence joins TRBV6-2 or TRBV6-3 and TRBJ2-3; perhaps TRBD1 as D (6 bases). Trimming stripped 2 bases from V and 2 bases from J, with 11 bases between. The CDR3 length is 15 residues. Looked up from germline, CDR1 is MNHEY and CDR2 is SVGEGT. Here the CDR3 DNA reads TGTGCCAGCAGTTACGGGACATCTAACACAGATACGCAGTATTTT. It encodes CASSYGTSNTDTQYF.

The chain couples TRBV2 to TRBJ1-6; tentatively, D is TRBD1 (6 bases). Germline CDR1 and CDR2: SNHLY and FYNNEI. The CDR3 extends over 15 amino acids. V was shortened by 6 bases and J by 11 bases, with 20 bases between the two germline ends. The CDR3 DNA follows: TGTGCCAGCAGCCGGACAGACATCCCCACTGCACCCCTCCACTTT. Its translation: CASSRTDIPTAPLHF.

This clonotype was recorded only once. The CDR3 does not end in the conserved phenylalanine or tryptophan, so this is likely a read error. The genes are TRBV20-1 and TRBJ2-3; 7 nucleotides agree with TRBD2. The CDR3 sequence is 14 residues long. Germline CDR1 and CDR2: DFQATT and SNEGSKA (reference sequence). The ends lost 7 bases at V and 4 bases at J; junction bases unmatched: 11. CDR3 amino acids: CSVSDIRGADTQYS. The CDR3, as DNA: TGCAGTGTCTCGGACATCCGGGGGGCAGATACGCAGTATTCT.

The chain couples TRBV6-1 to TRBJ1-5; D might be TRBD1 (5 bases). V was cut by 11 bases and J by 4 bases, with 18 bases left in between. This CDR3 has 14 residues. CDR1 and CDR2 (germline): MNHNS, SASEGT. For the CDR3, the DNA is TGTGCCGGCAACCCGGACATCCTAAATCAGCCCCAGCATTTT. Protein: CAGNPDILNQPQHF.

Comments on this clonotype: The germline gene is not matched at one end of the junction; a read error may be the cause. The chain links TRBV6-6 to TRBJ2-1, with 7 bases aligning to TRBD2. The CDR3 is 15 amino acids. The germline gives CDR1 MNHNY, CDR2 SVGAGI (reference sequence). The CDR3 nucleotides are TGTGCCAGCACTTACTCGGGACGGGGGGTTAGTGAGCAGTTCTTC. The encoded protein is CASTYSGRGVSEQFF.

On this clonotype itself: Mismatch with germline at one junction end may stem from a read error. The chain has TRBV29-1 and TRBJ1-1; 8 bases are a match to TRBD1. In germline, CDR1 is SQVTM, CDR2 ANQGSEA. The CDR3 totals 12 residues. In nucleotides, the CDR3 is TGCAGCGCCTCCGACAGGGGCGCTGAAGCTCTCTTT. Its translation: CSASDRGAEALF.

As to this clonotype: A clone one base away is much larger, so this may be a read error. V gene TRBV20-1 combines with J gene TRBJ2-5; D uncertain. Germline-derived CDR1 and CDR2 are DFQATT and SNEGSKA (reference sequence). This CDR3 is 14 amino acids long. Trimming took 2 bases from V and 2 from J, leaving 12 bases between them. The CDR3 region is CSARSVAQQETQYF. The CDR3 region has the DNA TGCAGTGCTAGATCCGTAGCACAGCAAGAGACCCAGTACTTC.

On this clonotype: Here the CDR3 omits its conserved ending phenylalanine or tryptophan, so a read error is the likely source. J is TRBJ1-6 and V is TRBV20-1; D possibly corresponds to TRBD1 (5 bases). CDR3 size: 13 residues. V lost 6 bases, J lost 13 bases, and 19 bases lay in between. Germline V gives CDR1 DFQATT, CDR2 SNEGSKA (reference sequence). The CDR3, as DNA: TGCAGTGCCACCTTGACTGGGGCTTCGCCCCTCCACGTT. This sequence encodes CSATLTGASPLHV.

Comments on this clonotype: A much more abundant neighbour one base away suggests this may be a read error. The rearrangement links TRBV12-3 or TRBV12-4 to TRBJ1-2; TRBD1 matches 8 bases. The V and J ends lost 8 bases and 7 bases, in that order; junction bases with no gene match: 9. The CDR3 is 13 amino acids. The CDR3 loop is CASDLSGGFGYTF. The CDR3 nucleotides read TGTGCCAGCGACCTCTCAGGGGGCTTTGGCTACACCTTC.

V usage is TRBV28 and J usage is TRBJ2-3; no clear D. The CDR3 totals 14 residues. Trimming cost V 4 bases and J 8 bases, with 16 bases left between them. Per germline, CDR1 MDHEN and CDR2 SYDVKM. CDR3 protein: CASSSQEWSGTQYF. CDR3 sequence (DNA): TGTGCCAGCAGTTCCCAAGAGTGGTCAGGTACGCAGTATTTT.

With regard to this clonotype: A junction end diverges from the germline sequence, so it may reflect a read error. The rearrangement joins TRBV11-3 to TRBJ2-3; TRBD2 aligns across 8 bases. The CDR3 runs to 15 residues. Germline V CDR1 and CDR2: SGHNT, YENEEA. CDR3 sequence reads: CASTLGAGDSNTQYF. Here the CDR3 DNA reads TGTGCCAGCACCTTAGGAGCGGGAGACTCAAATACGCAGTATTTT. The variable domain in full, completed from reference TRBV11-3 and TRBJ2-3, reads EAGVVQSPRYKIIEKKQPVAFWCNPISGHNTLYWYLQNLGQGPELLIRYENEEAVDDSQLPKDRFSAERLKGVDSTLKIQPAELGDSAVYLCASTLGAGDSNTQYFGPGTRLTVL.

For this clonotype: Germline is not matched at one junction end, which may reflect a read error. This chain joins TRBV11-1 and TRBJ2-7; D is perhaps TRBD2 (5 bases). The germline V gene encodes CDR1 SGHAT and CDR2 FQDESV (reference sequence). The CDR3 is 14 residues long. CDR3 sequence (DNA): TGTGCCTGCAGCTTTAGAAACTACGAGGGTGAGCAGTACTTC. Translating it yields CACSFRNYEGEQYF.

The V gene is TRBV28, the J gene TRBJ2-1, with D hard to call. The germline CDR1 and CDR2 sequences are MDHEN and SYDVKM. There are 11 residues in the CDR3. V was shortened by 11 bases and J by 6 bases, with 11 bases between the two germline ends. CDR3 loop: CACGLLNEQFF. The CDR3 nucleotides read TGTGCCTGCGGTCTTCTCAATGAGCAGTTCTTC. The full variable domain, in which reference TRBV28 and TRBJ2-1 provide the parts outside the CDR3, is DVKVTQSSRYLVKRTGEKVFLECVQDMDHENMFWYRQDPGLGLRLIYFSYDVKMKEKGDIPEGYSVSREKKERFSLILESASTNQTSMYLCACGLLNEQFFGPGTRLTVL.